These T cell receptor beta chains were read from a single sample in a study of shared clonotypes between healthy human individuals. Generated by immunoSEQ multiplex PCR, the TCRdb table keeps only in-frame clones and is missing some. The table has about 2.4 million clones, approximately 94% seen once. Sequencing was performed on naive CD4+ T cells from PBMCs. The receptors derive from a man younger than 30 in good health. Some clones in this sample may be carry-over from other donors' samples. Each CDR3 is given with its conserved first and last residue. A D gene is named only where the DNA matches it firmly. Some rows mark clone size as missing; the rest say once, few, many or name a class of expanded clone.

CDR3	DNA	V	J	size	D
CASSDILWTGGADIQYF	TGTGCCAGCAGTGACATTTTATGGACAGGGGGCGCGGACATTCAGTACTTC	TRBV6-4	TRBJ2-4	-	TRBD1
CASSQGGLTQYF	TGTGCCAGCAGCCAGGGAGGTCTGACCCAGTACTTC	TRBV14	TRBJ2-5	-	-
CASSLGISNQPQHF	TGTGCCAGCAGTTTGGGCATTAGCAATCAGCCCCAGCATTTT	TRBV27	TRBJ1-5	-	-
CASRIRSGANVLTF	TGTGCCAGCAGGATACGCTCTGGGGCCAACGTCCTGACTTTC	TRBV5-6	TRBJ2-6	once	-
CASSEGAYRASYGYTF	TGTGCCAGCAGTGAAGGAGCGTATCGGGCTAGCTATGGCTACACCTTC	TRBV6-1	TRBJ1-2	-	-
CASSLLTSGNYEQYF	TGCGCCAGCAGCTTGTTGACTAGCGGGAACTACGAGCAGTACTTC	TRBV5-1	TRBJ2-7	-	TRBD2
CASSLRGGDEQYF	TGTGCCAGCAGCTTGAGGGGAGGGGACGAGCAGTACTTC	TRBV5-8	TRBJ2-7	-	TRBD2
CASSSQGAPNTGELFF	TGCGCCAGCAGCTCACAGGGGGCGCCGAACACCGGGGAGCTGTTTTTT	TRBV5-1	TRBJ2-2	-	TRBD1
CASRAGTSYGYTF	TGTGCCAGCAGAGCCGGGACATCCTATGGCTACACCTTC	TRBV7-2	TRBJ1-2	few	-
CASSRRLAGSGELFF	TGTGCCAGCAGTCGACGACTAGCGGGTTCCGGGGAGCTGTTTTTT	TRBV25-1	TRBJ2-2	-	TRBD2
CASSGYRDASTGELFF	TGTGCCAGCAGCGGGTACAGGGACGCGAGCACCGGGGAGCTGTTTTTT	TRBV5-4	TRBJ2-2	-	-
CASIRGSYEQYF	TGTGCCAGCATACGGGGATCCTACGAGCAGTACTTC	TRBV6-1	TRBJ2-7	-	-
CASCAQPLNQPQHF	TGTGCCAGCTGCGCCCAACCTCTGAATCAGCCCCAGCATTTT	TRBV18	TRBJ1-5	-	-
CASSVGTSGRPYTDTQYF	TGTGCCAGCAGCGTAGGGACTAGCGGGCGGCCGTATACCGATACGCAGTATTTT	TRBV9	TRBJ2-3	-	TRBD2
CASSLGAGAASGNTIYF	TGTGCCAGCAGCTTAGGGGCGGGGGCCGCCTCTGGAAACACCATATATTTT	TRBV7-9	TRBJ1-3	-	-
CASSQGEGYGYTF	TGCGCCAGCAGCCAAGGGGAGGGCTATGGCTACACCTTC	TRBV4-1	TRBJ1-2	-	-
CASSRTGQGRTYF	TGTGCCAGTAGCCGCACCGGACAGGGAAGGACGTACTTC	TRBV19	TRBJ2-7	-	TRBD1
CASSEWRGEKLFF	TGTGCCAGCAGTGAATGGAGGGGGGAAAAACTGTTTTTT	TRBV2	TRBJ1-4	-	-
CASSILAGGKSGANVLTF	TGTGCCAGTAGTATTTTGGCAGGGGGGAAATCTGGGGCCAACGTCCTGACTTTC	TRBV19	TRBJ2-6	-	-
CASSADENTEAFF	TGTGCCAGCAGTGCTGACGAGAACACTGAAGCTTTCTTT	TRBV2	TRBJ1-1	-	-
CASTWTGAYEQYF	TGCGCCAGTACCTGGACAGGAGCCTACGAGCAGTACTTC	TRBV19	TRBJ2-7	-	TRBD1
CASSYSPIGNEQYF	TGTGCCAGCAGTTACTCACCGATCGGGAACGAGCAGTACTTC	TRBV6-6	TRBJ2-7	-	-
CASSFGGLAGGPNEQFF	TGCGCCAGCAGCTTCGGTGGACTAGCGGGGGGCCCCAATGAGCAGTTCTTC	TRBV5-1	TRBJ2-1	-	TRBD2
CASSRNQGITEAFF	TGTGCCAGCAGCCGAAATCAGGGGATCACTGAAGCTTTCTTT	TRBV7-3	TRBJ1-1	-	-
CASSEPSTGGRIEETEAFF	TGTGCCAGCAGTGAACCTTCAACAGGGGGCAGGATAGAAGAGACTGAAGCTTTCTTT	TRBV2	TRBJ1-1	-	TRBD1